This TCR beta chain is from a study of blood T cell repertoires in COVID-19. Using immunoSEQ multiplex PCR, the repertoire was profiled, and TCRdb retains in-frame clones only, with some absent. This sample has about 160,000 clones, with approximately 86% found just once. The CDR3 loop spans 15 amino acids. Losses at the gene ends were 6 bases for V and 2 bases for J; bases not matched to a gene: 3. Germline CDR1 reads SNHLY; CDR2 reads FYNNEI. The chain is built from TRBV2 and TRBJ2-3; 12 bases are a match to TRBD2. The sample taken for sequencing was peripheral blood. The source is a woman in her thirties or forties with COVID-19, enrolled during active disease. The DNA for the CDR3 is TGTGCCAGCAGACTAGCGGGGGGTCCCACAGATACGCAGTATTTT. Translation: CASRLAGGPTDTQYF.